The next 15 T cell receptor beta chains were all read from a single sample in a study of shared clonotypes between healthy human individuals. Profiled with immunoSEQ multiplex PCR; TCRdb holds only in-frame clones, not every one. Among 2 million to 2.5 million clones listed, approximately 93% were seen once. Specimen: naive CD4+ T cells from PBMCs. The subset denotes: CD45RA+ positively selected. The receptors shown here come from a man between 18 and 29 years old in good health. Some clones in this sample may be carry-over from other donors' samples.

The V gene is TRBV6-4, the J gene TRBJ2-3; TRBD1 aligns across 7 bases. The CDR3 extends over 12 amino acids. After removal of 10 bases from V and 6 bases from J, the junction contained 7 bases not matched to a gene. Per the germline V gene, CDR1 is MRHNA and CDR2 is SNTAGT. The CDR3 DNA is TGTGCCACTCTGAGGGACAGCGATACGCAGTATTTT. Its protein is CATLRDSDTQYF.

V gene TRBV19 combines with J gene TRBJ1-1, with D perhaps TRBD1 (5 bases). Trimming pared 5 bases from V and 1 base from J, leaving 11 bases between. The CDR3 has 14 residues. Germline V CDR1 and CDR2: LNHDA, SQIVND (reference sequence). The CDR3 DNA sequence: TGTGCCAGTAGTTGGGGACGGGAGAACACTGAAGCTTTCTTT. This codes for CASSWGRENTEAFF.

This chain joins TRBV7-2 and TRBJ1-1; TRBD1 matches 9 bases. The V gene end was trimmed by 4 bases and the J gene end by 4 bases; junction bases not matched to a gene: 1. The CDR3 has 13 amino acids. From germline, CDR1 is SGHTA and CDR2 FQGNSA. CDR3 bases: TGTGCCAGCAGCTGGGACAGGGTCACTGAAGCTTTCTTT. Translating gives CASSWDRVTEAFF.

This clone was counted once. The CDR3 is CASSLSATSTEQFF. The CDR3 DNA sequence: TGTGCCAGCAGCTTATCTGCGACTAGCACAGAGCAGTTCTTC. V and J are TRBV7-3 and TRBJ2-1, with TRBD2 identical over 7 bases. This CDR3 comprises 14 residues. V was clipped by 2 bases and J by 10 bases; unmatched bases: 8. Germline-derived CDR1 and CDR2 are SGHTA and FQGTGA.

The chain links TRBV2 to TRBJ2-1; possible D gene TRBD1, 5 bases. Deletions cut 4 bases from V and 4 bases from J, with 14 bases between. The germline V gene has CDR1 SNHLY and CDR2 FYNNEI. The CDR3 is 15 residues long. The CDR3 here is CASSVLGALYNEQFF. The CDR3 DNA sequence: TGTGCCAGCAGTGTGCTTGGGGCGCTATACAATGAGCAGTTCTTC.

The chain has TRBV30 and TRBJ2-4; 9 nucleotides agree with TRBD2. Looked up from germline, CDR1 is GTSNPN and CDR2 is SVGIG (reference sequence). The CDR3 is made up of 11 amino acids. For the CDR3, the DNA is TGTGGGGCCGCGGGAGGGAACATTCAGTACTTC. Protein sequence: CGAAGGNIQYF.

CDR3 sequence (DNA): TGTGCCAGCAGCGCCGATTGGGGAGGGACCAATACGCAGTATTTT. As protein: CASSADWGGTNTQYF. The chain employs TRBV9 and TRBJ2-3; 7 bases match TRBD2. Per germline, CDR1 SGDLS and CDR2 YYNGEE. J lost 7 bases, V lost 3 bases, and 11 bases had no gene match. There are 15 residues in the CDR3.

The V and J genes are TRBV7-2 and TRBJ2-5, with D possibly being TRBD1 or TRBD2 (5 bases each). The CDR3 extends over 14 amino acids. Looked up from germline, CDR1 is SGHTA and CDR2 is FQGNSA. Trimming took 1 base from V and 5 from J, leaving 11 bases between them. CDR3 sequence: CASSLVFGAETQYF. The CDR3 bases are TGTGCCAGCAGCTTAGTTTTCGGGGCCGAGACCCAGTACTTC. The full variable domain, in which reference TRBV7-2 and TRBJ2-5 provide the parts outside the CDR3, is GAGVSQSPSNKVTEKGKDVELRCDPISGHTALYWYRQSLGQGLEFLIYFQGNSAPDKSGLPSDRFSAERTGGSVSTLTIQRTQQEDSAVYLCASSLVFGAETQYFGPGTRLLVL.

The chain has TRBV7-3 and TRBJ2-1; 8 bases are shared with TRBD2. CDR1 and CDR2 from the germline V gene are SGHTA and FQGTGA. V was clipped by 0 bases and J by 7 bases; unmatched bases: 5. The CDR3 has 15 residues. The DNA of the CDR3 is TGTGCCAGCAGCTTAACCAGCGGGAGTGCAAATGAGCAGTTCTTC. Its translation is CASSLTSGSANEQFF. The full variable domain, rest sourced from reference TRBV7-3 and TRBJ2-1, is GAGVSQTPSNKVTEKGKYVELRCDPISGHTALYWYRQSLGQGPEFLIYFQGTGAADDSGLPNDRFFAVRPEGSVSTLKIQRTERGDSAVYLCASSLTSGSANEQFFGPGTRLTVL.

This clone was seen a handful of times. The identical CDR3 is also encoded by other nucleotide sequences in the sample. J is TRBJ2-5 and V is TRBV5-1; D gene ambiguous. Germline loops: CDR1 SGHRS, CDR2 YFSETQ. CDR3 size: 14 residues. Trimming left V 0 bases short and J 1 base short, with 7 bases between. This CDR3 is CASSLVGSQETQYF. CDR3 sequence (DNA): TGCGCCAGCAGCTTGGTCGGGTCCCAAGAGACCCAGTACTTC.

V gene TRBV4-1 combines with J gene TRBJ2-2; D call uncertain. V dropped 1 base and J dropped 2 bases, with 11 bases sitting between them. Germline lookup yields CDR1 MGHRA and CDR2 YSYEKL. The CDR3 length is 16 residues. The CDR3 region has the DNA TGCGCCAGCAGCCAAGCGGCCGGATATAACACCGGGGAGCTGTTTTTT. It codes for CASSQAAGYNTGELFF.

The rearrangement links TRBV9 to TRBJ1-4, with a possible D match to TRBD1 (6 bases). The germline V and J ends were trimmed by 0 bases and 7 bases, with 13 bases remaining between them. Germline assignment: CDR1 SGDLS and CDR2 YYNGEE. The CDR3 consists of 15 residues. The CDR3 coding sequence is TGTGCCAGCAGCGTAGAAACAGGGAGGGGTGAAAAACTGTTTTTT. It translates to CASSVETGRGEKLFF.

On this clone: A much larger clonotype is one base distant, so this may be a read error. This chain joins TRBV7-2 and TRBJ1-2; D unresolved. Germline V gene data show CDR1 as SGHTA and CDR2 as FQGNSA. The CDR3 runs 13 residues. CDR3 amino acids: CASSHESGDGHTF. CDR3 DNA: TGTGCCAGCAGCCACGAGTCGGGCGATGGCCACACCTTC.

The chain joins TRBV23-1 to TRBJ1-2; 7 bases are shared with TRBD1. TRBV23-1 is placed among ORFs of uncertain function. V shed 8 bases and J 4 bases; nucleotides not matched to a gene: 7. The CDR3 covers 13 residues. The CDR3 nucleotides are TGCGCCAGCCGGGAGGGGGCTCCCTATGGCTACACCTTC. Protein: CASREGAPYGYTF.

The rearrangement links TRBV28 to TRBJ2-1; TRBD2 matches at 12 bases. The V gene end was trimmed by 6 bases and the J gene end by 7 bases; junction bases not matched to a gene: 10. The CDR3 consists of 16 residues. The germline gives CDR1 MDHEN, CDR2 SYDVKM. CDR3 nucleotide sequence: TGTGCCAGCAGGCATTCTAGCGGGAGGGAGGAAAATGAGCAGTTCTTC. This translates into CASRHSSGREENEQFF.